This note documents a single TCR beta chain sequence. The antigen is unknown. Its ends do not fully match the called genes, so a read error is possible. The sample is drawn from a study of molecular identifiers for immune sequencing clone quantification. Study findings and constraints: Clonotypes topping 20 RNA copies carried over 97% of effector molecules but under 1% of naive ones.

CD8+CD4-CCR7+CD45RA+ sorting gave the naive CD8 T cells. TCRdb re-called the PCR reads with MiXCR, one entry per CDR3 protein. The sample has about 97,000 distinct CDR3 sequences; under 40% are singletons. Germline V gives CDR1 MNHEY, CDR2 SMNVEV (reference sequence). The CDR3 totals 17 residues. The clonotype comes from a human donor in good health. Some libraries in this study had Jurkat cell RNA spiked in. The chain recombines TRBV27 with TRBJ2-2, with D unclear. The sample comprised naive CD8+ T cells from blood, with Jurkat cell RNA spiked in. The subset is: FACS-sorted CD8+CD4-CCR7+CD45RA+ naive T cells. CDR3 coding DNA: TGTGCCAGCGGTTTAAGTCTTGAAAACGCGAACACCGGGGAGCTGTTTTTT. This encodes CASGLSLENANTGELFF.